The next 10 T cell receptor beta chains were all read from a single sample in a study of T cells in Graves' hyperthyroidism and ophthalmopathy (dated by TCRdb to the late 2010s). Library creation used multiplex PCR. Sequencing used an Illumina HiSeq 2000. TCR beta CDR3 regions were amplified from RNA transcripts. The TCR CDR3 was subjected to a first round of RT-PCR using the HTBI primer set and the Qiagen OneStep RT-PCR kit. TCRdb reprocessed the public reads (quality trimming at Q25 with fastp, clone calling with MiXCR) and kept in-frame beta chains. Each record represents a unique CDR3 protein, reported with the most common genes and DNA among its rows. For this sample the table gives around 690,000 distinct CDR3 sequences, of which roughly 17% were detected only once. The ten largest clones represent roughly a sixth of the sample. The source material was blood. Receptors were obtained from a man over 45 with Graves' hyperthyroidism.

This clonotype was seen many times. This chain joins TRBV11-2 and TRBJ2-7; 7 bases agree with TRBD2. Germline values: CDR1 SGHAT, CDR2 FQNNGV. J lost 5 bases, V lost 5 bases, and 12 bases had no gene match. CDR3 size: 15 residues. CDR3 protein: CASSPSLGGKHEQYF. The CDR3 nucleotides read TGTGCCAGCAGCCCTAGCCTGGGAGGGAAGCACGAGCAGTACTTC.

A single count supports this clonotype. The CDR3 reads CSARQTHYNSPLHF. Written as DNA, the CDR3 is TGCAGTGCTAGACAGACTCACTATAATTCACCCCTCCACTTT. The chain carries TRBV20-1 and TRBJ1-6; no clear D. V dropped 2 bases and J dropped 3 bases, with 8 bases sitting between them. The germline gives CDR1 DFQATT, CDR2 SNEGSKA (reference sequence). CDR3 size: 14 residues.

A few counts support this clonotype. The V and J genes are TRBV7-2 and TRBJ1-1; no clear D gene. V lost 2 bases and J 0 bases, leaving 16 bases between the germline ends. CDR1 SGHTA and CDR2 FQGNSA come from the germline V gene. This CDR3 is 17 amino acids long. In DNA form, the CDR3 reads TGTGCCAGCAGCTTATCAGAATTTGACTTCATGAACACTGAAGCTTTCTTT. Translation: CASSLSEFDFMNTEAFF.

V and J are TRBV29-1 and TRBJ1-1; D might be TRBD1 (6 bases). The CDR3 covers 12 residues. Germline V gene sequence: CDR1 SQVTM, CDR2 ANQGSEA. V dropped 4 bases and J dropped 4 bases, with 10 bases sitting between them. CDR3 coding DNA: TGCAGCGTTGTCAGGGGAGCCACTGAAGCTTTCTTT. Translated, it gives CSVVRGATEAFF.

This clonotype was seen many times. The chain employs TRBV20-1 and TRBJ2-3; possible D gene TRBD1, 6 bases. The CDR3 loop spans 15 amino acids. V was cut by 5 bases and J by 5 bases, with 20 bases left in between. Germline lookup yields CDR1 DFQATT and CDR2 SNEGSKA (reference sequence). The CDR3 coding sequence is TGCAGTGCTCAACAGGGCACAGTACCAGGAGATACGCAGTATTTT. This encodes CSAQQGTVPGDTQYF.

This clonotype was detected many times. V and J are TRBV2 and TRBJ2-5; TRBD2 agrees at 12 bases. Trimming took 3 bases from V and 5 from J; bases not matched to a gene: 7. The CDR3 spans 16 residues. CDR1 and CDR2 (germline): SNHLY, FYNNEI. CDR3 bases: TGTGCCAGCAGTGATCAACTAGCGGGAGGAGGGGAGACCCAGTACTTC. Its protein is CASSDQLAGGGETQYF.

This clonotype was detected a few times. The J gene is TRBJ1-5, the V gene TRBV4-3; D is perhaps TRBD1 (5 bases). CDR1 is LGHNA, CDR2 YSLEER, per germline. This CDR3 has 15 amino acids. Deletions cut 4 bases from V and 0 bases from J, with 10 bases between. The CDR3 sequence is CASSLGTYSNQPQHF. The CDR3 coding sequence is TGCGCCAGCAGCCTGGGGACTTATAGCAATCAGCCCCAGCATTTT.

A remark on this clonotype: A much larger clone lies a single base off, so this may be a read error. The chain couples TRBV5-1 to TRBJ2-3; 8 bases map to TRBD1. V gave up 2 bases and J gave up 1 base; unmatched junction bases: 6. Germline CDR1 SGHRS, CDR2 YFSETQ. The CDR3 runs to 16 residues. CDR3 DNA sequence: TGCGCCAGCAGCTTTGGACAGGGAGGACGCACAGATACGCAGTATTTT. It translates to CASSFGQGGRTDTQYF.

This clonotype was observed at least ten times. The rearrangement uses TRBV10-3 and TRBJ1-1; 8 positions agree with TRBD1. Germline CDR1 reads ENHRY; CDR2 reads SYGVKD. This CDR3 has 15 residues. V trimming: 1 base; J trimming: 5 bases; junction bases outside the gene matches: 6. The CDR3 DNA reads TGTGCCATCAGTGAGTTGGACAGGGCCGTTACTGAAGCTTTCTTT. Its protein is CAISELDRAVTEAFF.

Notes on this clonotype: Since a much larger clone is just one base distant, this may be a read error. The V call is TRBV11-3, the J call TRBJ2-2; the D is unclear. Germline loops: CDR1 SGHNT, CDR2 YENEEA. The CDR3 runs to 16 residues. The CDR3 DNA sequence: TGTGCCAGCAACTTACAGATAGGGATCGGATCGGGGGAGCTGTTTTTT. It translates to CASNLQIGIGSGELFF.